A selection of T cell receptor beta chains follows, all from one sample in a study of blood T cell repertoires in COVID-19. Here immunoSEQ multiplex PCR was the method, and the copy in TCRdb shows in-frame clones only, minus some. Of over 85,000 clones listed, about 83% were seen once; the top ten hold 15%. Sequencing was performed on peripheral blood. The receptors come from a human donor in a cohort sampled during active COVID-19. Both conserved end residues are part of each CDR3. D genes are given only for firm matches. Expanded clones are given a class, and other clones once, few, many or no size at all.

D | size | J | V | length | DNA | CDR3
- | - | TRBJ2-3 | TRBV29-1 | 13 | TGCAGCGCCGCCCTAGGTGGCACAGATACGCAGTATTTT | CSAALGGTDTQYF
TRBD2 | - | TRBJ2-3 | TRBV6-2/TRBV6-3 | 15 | TGTGCCAGCAGTTATAGGACTAGTGGCGCAGATACGCAGTATTTT | CASSYRTSGADTQYF
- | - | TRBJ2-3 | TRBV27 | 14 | TGTGCCAGCAGTTTTAGTACCGCCACAGATACGCAGTATTTT | CASSFSTATDTQYF
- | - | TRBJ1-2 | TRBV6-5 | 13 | TGTGCCAGCACAGGAGCCGGGATTGTCGGCTACACCTTC | CASTGAGIVGYTF
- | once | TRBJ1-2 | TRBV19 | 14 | TGTGCCAGTAGTATCGGGACTATAGGATATGGCTACACCTTC | CASSIGTIGYGYTF
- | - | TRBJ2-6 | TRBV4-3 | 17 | TGCGCCAGCAGCCAAGATATCGGGATCTCTGGGGCCAACGTCCTGACTTTC | CASSQDIGISGANVLTF
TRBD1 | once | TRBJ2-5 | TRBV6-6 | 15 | TGTGCCAGCAGTTACCCCGACAGGGGCAGGGAGACCCAGTACTTC | CASSYPDRGRETQYF
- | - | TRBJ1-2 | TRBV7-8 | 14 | TGTGCCAGCAGCTTAGAAGCTGGTTTTGGAGTCTACACCTTC | CASSLEAGFGVYTF
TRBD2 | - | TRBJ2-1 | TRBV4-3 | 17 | TGCGCCAGCAGCCTCGGGACTAGCGGGAGATCCTACAATGAGCAGTTCTTC | CASSLGTSGRSYNEQFF
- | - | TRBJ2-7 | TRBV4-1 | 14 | TGCGCCAGCAGCCAAGAAGAGCTAGCATACGAGCAGTACTTC | CASSQEELAYEQYF
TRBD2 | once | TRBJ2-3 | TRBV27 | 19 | TGTGCCAGCAGTTTAGCAGTACTAGCGGGAGGGCCAGGCACAGATACGCAGTATTTT | CASSLAVLAGGPGTDTQYF
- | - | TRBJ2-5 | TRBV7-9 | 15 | TGTGCCAGCAGCCCGCCCCTGCCGGGGGAAGAGACCCAGTACTTC | CASSPPLPGEETQYF
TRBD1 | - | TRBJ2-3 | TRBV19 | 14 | TGTGCCAGTAGTACCACAGGGGTGACAGATACGCAGTATTTT | CASSTTGVTDTQYF
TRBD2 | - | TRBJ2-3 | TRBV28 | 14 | TGTGCCAGCAGTACTAGCGGGATCACAGATACGCAGTATTTT | CASSTSGITDTQYF
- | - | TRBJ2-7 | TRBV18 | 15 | TGTGCCAGCTCACCACGGTCAGGGGACACCTACGAGCAGTACTTC | CASSPRSGDTYEQYF
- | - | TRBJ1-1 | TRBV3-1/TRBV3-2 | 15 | TGTGCCAGCAGTCCTTCCCCGTTTTTGAGCACTGAAGCTTTCTTT | CASSPSPFLSTEAFF
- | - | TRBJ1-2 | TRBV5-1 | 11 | TGCGCCAGCGGCAGTCAGGCTTCTTGGACCTTC | CASGSQASWTF
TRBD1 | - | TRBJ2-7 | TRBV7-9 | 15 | TGTGCCAGCAGCCGGACGCTGGGACAGAGTTACGAGCAGTACTTC | CASSRTLGQSYEQYF